This TCR beta chain was observed in a study of T cells in Graves' hyperthyroidism and ophthalmopathy. Graves' hyperthyroidism was deemed stable absent ophthalmopathy progression within 18 months. Diagnoses were established using clinical symptoms, serum thyroxine and TRAb, thyroid ultrasound and orbital computed tomography. Fresh peripheral blood, under 13 ml, was the source of the PBMCs. Trimming removed 0 bases from V and 4 bases from J, with 13 bases in between. This CDR3 spans 15 amino acids. Germline V gives CDR1 DFQATT, CDR2 SNEGSKA (reference sequence). This clonotype was detected ten times or more. TCR beta CDR3 regions were amplified from RNA. HTBI primers were the set used in a first-round RT-PCR of the TCR CDR3. One entry per CDR3 protein results from TCRdb running MiXCR on the multiplex PCR reads. The sample lists hundreds of thousands of distinct CDR3 sequences, 15% to 20% seen once, with about 18% in the top ten.

This sequence originates from a woman aged 18-29 years with Graves' hyperthyroidism. V and J are TRBV20-1 and TRBJ2-1, with D uncertain. The sample taken for sequencing was blood. DNA of the CDR3: TGCAGTGCTAGAGATCCTCTCGAACTATACAATGAGCAGTTCTTC. Protein product: CSARDPLELYNEQFF.